Following are 30 T cell receptor beta chains from one sample sequenced in a study of cytomegalovirus exposure and HLA in healthy donors (dated by TCRdb to 2017 to 2019). Libraries were made using the immunoSEQ multiplex PCR assay. The multiplex PCR relied on a mix of 60 forward primers for TCR Vbeta segments and 13 reverse primers for TCR Jbeta segments. TCRdb limited this immuneACCESS table to in-frame rearrangements with V and J called. A share of clones is missing; checked studies link under half to unresolved V genes, and the rest is unexplained. The sample profile shows 85,000 to 130,000 clones; 80% to 90% of them were found once. Jointly, the top ten make up about 1.6% of the sample. The sequencing sample was made of PBMCs. Receptor source: a man aged 45-65 years in good health and CMV-seronegative.

The V call is TRBV15, the J call TRBJ1-1; no reliable D call. The V end lost 0 bases, the J end lost 4 bases, and 12 bases lay between the germline ends. Germline assignment: CDR1 LNHNV and CDR2 YYDKDF (reference sequence). CDR3 length equals 15 residues. The CDR3 loop reads CATSRDWARPTEAFF. The CDR3 DNA reads TGTGCCACCAGCAGAGATTGGGCGCGTCCCACTGAAGCTTTCTTT.

J is TRBJ1-2 and V is TRBV2; D remains unclear. The CDR3 has 15 residues. Germline CDR1 is SNHLY and CDR2 is FYNNEI. Trimming removed 0 bases at V and 5 bases at J, with 13 bases between. The CDR3 nucleotides read TGTGCCAGCAGTGAAGCGCTTCAGGTCCCATATGGCTACACCTTC. Its protein product is CASSEALQVPYGYTF.

The V gene is TRBV12-2, the J gene TRBJ1-2; TRBD1, as called in the table, went unchecked against the DNA. TRBV12-2 constitutes a pseudogene. This CDR3 contains 14 residues. CDR3 residues: CASRFLQGLYGYTF. The CDR3 DNA sequence: TGTGCAAGTCGCTTCCTACAGGGGCTCTATGGCTACACCTTC.

The chain has TRBV7-9 and TRBJ1-1; the D gene is possibly TRBD1 (5 bases). V dropped 10 bases and J dropped 3 bases, with 12 bases sitting between them. The V gene's germline CDR1 is SEHNR and CDR2 FQNEAQ (reference sequence). This CDR3 comprises 12 residues. This chain's CDR3 is CATEGQDTEAFF. CDR3 DNA: TGTGCCACGGAGGGGCAAGACACTGAAGCTTTCTTT.

CDR3 amino acids: CASSLRQGGDTQYF. DNA of the CDR3: TGTGCCAGCAGCTTAAGACAGGGGGGAGATACGCAGTATTTT. The V and J genes are TRBV7-2 and TRBJ2-3, with 9 bases fitting TRBD1. The V gene's germline CDR1 is SGHTA and CDR2 FQGNSA. V gave up 2 bases and J gave up 5 bases; unmatched junction bases: 2. The CDR3 contains 14 residues.

On this clone: This sample also contains other DNA sequences that code for the same CDR3. The rearrangement joins TRBV5-1 to TRBJ2-5, with a possible D match to TRBD2 (5 bases). The CDR3 covers 12 residues. The ends were cut back, 1 base at V and 5 bases at J, with 6 bases in the middle. Germline V gene lookup returns CDR1 SGHRS and CDR2 YFSETQ. The CDR3 sequence is CASSLRGETQYF. In nucleotides, the CDR3 is TGCGCCAGCAGCTTGAGAGGGGAGACCCAGTACTTC.

The V gene is TRBV2, the J gene TRBJ1-2; no clear D gene. Trimming took off 7 bases at V and 2 bases at J, with 5 bases between the two ends. CDR1 SNHLY and CDR2 FYNNEI come from the germline V gene. CDR3 length: 11 amino acids. CDR3 bases: TGTGCCAGCACTGCGAACTATGGCTACACCTTC. Encoded protein: CASTANYGYTF.

The chain uses TRBV4-3 and TRBJ1-5, with a weak D call TRBD1 (6 bases). CDR1 and CDR2 (germline): LGHNA, YSLEER. The CDR3 has 15 amino acids. V gave up 4 bases and J gave up 8 bases, with 18 bases separating them. CDR3 residues: CASSPNGQGREPQHF. The CDR3 nucleotides are TGCGCCAGCAGCCCCAACGGGCAGGGGAGGGAGCCCCAGCATTTT.

The V call is TRBV7-8, the J call TRBJ2-7, with 7 nucleotides matching TRBD1. This CDR3 is built from 15 residues. J lost 4 bases, V lost 1 base, and 7 bases had no gene match. Germline V gene data show CDR1 as SGHVS and CDR2 as FQNEAQ. CDR3 coding DNA: TGTGCCAGCAGCTTAGGTAGGACAGGCGCTTACGAGCAGTACTTC. The encoded protein is CASSLGRTGAYEQYF.

The chain combines TRBV7-9 with TRBJ1-2; perhaps TRBD1 as D (6 bases). The CDR3 is made up of 11 amino acids. CDR1 and CDR2 from the germline V gene are SEHNR and FQNEAQ (reference sequence). The V gene lost 5 bases and the J gene lost 11 bases, with 12 bases spanning the gap. DNA of the CDR3: TGTGCCAGCAGCGATATTACAGGGTACACCTTC. Its translation is CASSDITGYTF.

The V gene is TRBV4-1, the J gene TRBJ2-1, with a tentative D call TRBD1 (6 bases). Germline values: CDR1 MGHRA, CDR2 YSYEKL. CDR3 length equals 16 residues. The ends were cut back, 0 bases at V and 6 bases at J, with 15 bases in the middle. The CDR3 nucleotides read TGCGCCAGCAGCCAAGATAGTAACAGGGCATTCAATGAGCAGTTCTTC. This codes for CASSQDSNRAFNEQFF.

The V gene is TRBV7-2, the J gene TRBJ1-1; D ambiguous. V lost 3 bases and J 4 bases, leaving 15 bases between the germline ends. Per the germline V gene, CDR1 is SGHTA and CDR2 is FQGNSA. This CDR3 is built from 15 residues. CDR3 in amino acids: CASSFRTAETTEAFF. The CDR3, as DNA: TGTGCCAGCAGCTTCAGAACAGCCGAGACCACTGAAGCTTTCTTT. Full variable domain (missing parts from reference TRBV7-2 and TRBJ1-1): GAGVSQSPSNKVTEKGKDVELRCDPISGHTALYWYRQSLGQGLEFLIYFQGNSAPDKSGLPSDRFSAERTGGSVSTLTIQRTQQEDSAVYLCASSFRTAETTEAFFGQGTRLTVV.

V and J are TRBV27 and TRBJ2-3; TRBD2 agrees at 13 bases. CDR3 length equals 16 residues. Germline trimming cut 4 bases from V and 4 bases from J; bases unmatched to any gene: 5. From germline, CDR1 is MNHEY and CDR2 SMNVEV (reference sequence). The CDR3 DNA reads TGTGCCAGCAGTTCTGGACTAGCGGGGGTTGCAGATACGCAGTATTTT. Protein sequence: CASSSGLAGVADTQYF.

The gene calls are TRBV5-1 and TRBJ1-2; 8 positions agree with TRBD1. This CDR3 contains 14 residues. Trimming at V came to 3 bases and at J to 4 bases, leaving 5 bases not matched to a gene. Looked up from germline, CDR1 is SGHRS and CDR2 is YFSETQ. The CDR3 region is CASSSTGGPYGYTF. The CDR3 bases are TGCGCCAGCAGCTCCACAGGGGGTCCCTATGGCTACACCTTC.

This chain connects TRBV7-2 to TRBJ1-6, with 7 nucleotides matching TRBD1. After removal of 2 bases from V and 6 bases from J, the junction contained 4 bases not matched to a gene. Germline V gene data show CDR1 as SGHTA and CDR2 as FQGNSA. The CDR3 is 15 amino acids. The CDR3 region has the DNA TGTGCCAGCAGCTTATGGGGACAGAGTAATTCACCCCTCCACTTT. Amino acids: CASSLWGQSNSPLHF.

This chain connects TRBV5-4 to TRBJ1-3; D gene ambiguous. Germline assignment: CDR1 SGHNT and CDR2 YYREEE (reference sequence). V lost 4 bases, J lost 4 bases, and 15 bases lay in between. The CDR3 consists of 15 residues. CDR3 protein: CASSRTTMTGNTIYF. The CDR3 DNA reads as TGTGCCAGCAGCCGCACAACGATGACAGGAAACACCATATATTTT.

V gene TRBV18 combines with J gene TRBJ1-1, with a weak D call TRBD1 (5 bases). The germline V gene encodes CDR1 KGHSH and CDR2 LQKENI. V was pared by 3 bases and J by 6 bases, with 11 bases between. CDR3 size: 13 residues. The CDR3 protein is CASSPIGEAEAFF. The CDR3 DNA reads TGTGCCAGCTCACCTATAGGGGAGGCTGAAGCTTTCTTT.

This chain joins TRBV7-6 and TRBJ1-4; 9 nucleotides match TRBD1. The junction had 4 bases not matched to a gene; V was cut back by 1 base and J by 7 bases. The germline CDR1 and CDR2 sequences are SGHVS and FNYEAQ. The CDR3 loop spans 15 amino acids. The CDR3 bases are TGTGCCAGCAGCTTAGGGACAGGGGTAGTTGAAAAACTGTTTTTT. Its protein product is CASSLGTGVVEKLFF.

The rearrangement uses TRBV30 and TRBJ2-1; 8 positions agree with TRBD1. The CDR3 extends over 14 amino acids. Germline CDR1 is GTSNPN and CDR2 is SVGIG (reference sequence). V was pared by 2 bases and J by 12 bases, with 12 bases of the junction left unmatched. The CDR3 nucleotides read TGTGCCTGGAGTCCCGGAGTCCCAGGGACAGGGCAGTTCTTC. Amino acids: CAWSPGVPGTGQFF.

The chain links TRBV4-2 to TRBJ1-1; D unclear. The CDR3 totals 13 residues. Germline V gene data show CDR1 as LGHNA and CDR2 as YNFKEQ. V lost 4 bases and J 5 bases, leaving 11 bases between the germline ends. CDR3 in amino acids: CASSLGWETEAFF. The DNA for the CDR3 is TGTGCCAGCAGCCTCGGGTGGGAGACTGAAGCTTTCTTT.

The chain recombines TRBV6-6 with TRBJ2-3, with TRBD2 matching 12 bases. V lost 0 bases, J lost 4 bases, and 2 bases stayed unmatched. The CDR3 contains 16 residues. Germline V lookup: CDR1 MNHNY, CDR2 SVGAGI (reference sequence). CDR3 nucleotide sequence: TGTGCCAGCAGTTACTCGAGGACTAGCGGGGCAGATACGCAGTATTTT. Its protein product is CASSYSRTSGADTQYF.

The chain is built from TRBV4-2 and TRBJ2-2; D unresolved. The CDR3 consists of 13 residues. V lost 3 bases and J 5 bases, leaving 7 bases between the germline ends. Germline lookup yields CDR1 LGHNA and CDR2 YNFKEQ. The CDR3 spells CASSQQRTGELFF. CDR3 nucleotide sequence: TGTGCCAGCAGCCAGCAGAGGACCGGGGAGCTGTTTTTT.

To note about this clone: One end of the junction does not line up with germline, which may come from a read error. The chain uses TRBV7-9 and TRBJ2-3; 7 bases are a match to TRBD1. Germline loops: CDR1 SEHNR, CDR2 FQNEAQ (reference sequence). The CDR3 has 13 amino acids. CDR3 protein: CSSREGAMNTQYF. CDR3 sequence (DNA): TGTTCCAGCCGTGAGGGGGCCATGAATACGCAGTATTTT.

The chain is built from TRBV10-1 and TRBJ2-3, with 9 nucleotides matching TRBD1. V was clipped by 8 bases and J by 5 bases; unmatched bases: 5. The CDR3 totals 13 residues. CDR1 is WNHNN, CDR2 SYGVQD, per germline (reference sequence). CDR3 residues: CASSGTGLDTQYF. The CDR3, as DNA: TGCGCCAGCTCCGGGACAGGGCTAGATACGCAGTATTTT.

The rearrangement joins TRBV27 to TRBJ2-7; TRBD2 is a possible D gene (7 bases). V shed 6 bases and J shed 1 base, with 16 bases lying between them. The CDR3 loop spans 15 amino acids. Per the germline V gene, CDR1 is MNHEY and CDR2 is SMNVEV (reference sequence). CDR3 sequence (DNA): TGTGCCAGCAGGTTTCGGGGGGCTGGGTCCTACGAGCAGTACTTC. This codes for CASRFRGAGSYEQYF.

V gene TRBV7-2 combines with J gene TRBJ1-2; D is undetermined. CDR1 SGHTA and CDR2 FQGNSA come from the germline V gene. CDR3 length: 13 residues. V was trimmed by 8 bases and J by 2 bases, leaving 12 bases between them. DNA for the CDR3: TGTGCCAGCGCCCTAGAGCGGAACTATGGCTACACCTTC. Translated, it gives CASALERNYGYTF.

This sequence joins TRBV19 and TRBJ1-5; D is perhaps TRBD1 (5 bases). Trimming removed 1 base from V and 1 base from J, with 5 bases in between. The CDR3 runs 14 residues. In germline, CDR1 is LNHDA, CDR2 SQIVND (reference sequence). CDR3 nucleotide sequence: TGTGCCAGTAGTATAGCAGGGAGCAATCAGCCCCAGCATTTT. This encodes CASSIAGSNQPQHF.

This clone was recorded once. The CDR3: CASSAIMNTEAFF. The CDR3 DNA follows: TGTGCCAGCAGTGCTATTATGAACACTGAAGCTTTCTTT. The gene calls are TRBV6-1 and TRBJ1-1; no clear D. Trimming stripped 4 bases from V and 0 bases from J, with 6 bases between. The germline CDR1 and CDR2 sequences are MNHNS and SASEGT. This CDR3 spans 13 amino acids.

The V call is TRBV9, the J call TRBJ2-3; possibly TRBD2 for D (6 bases). The V end was cut by 2 bases, the J end by 6 bases, with 10 bases between. CDR1 SGDLS and CDR2 YYNGEE come from the germline V gene. CDR3 length equals 13 residues. In DNA form, the CDR3 reads TGTGCCAGCAGCGTCAGACTAGTCGATACGCAGTATTTT. Protein product: CASSVRLVDTQYF.

This chain links TRBV19 with TRBJ1-5; 9 bases are shared with TRBD1. Germline-derived CDR1 and CDR2 are LNHDA and SQIVND (reference sequence). The CDR3 sequence is 15 residues long. J was trimmed by 1 base and V by 5 bases; bases with no gene match: 3. Written as DNA, the CDR3 is TGTGCCAGTAGTCCGGACAGGGGAAGCAATCAGCCCCAGCATTTT. Amino acids: CASSPDRGSNQPQHF.